This passage covers 23 T cell receptor beta chains from one sample sequenced in a study of post-analysis software for immune sequencing data. Overall study results and limits: When patients were compared with controls, four to six TRBV segments were more frequent, TRBV5-6, TRBV5-1 and TRBV20-1 among them.

cDNA libraries of TCR beta carried unique molecular identifiers. Using its own MiXCR run on the PCR reads, TCRdb lists one record per CDR3 protein. The data hold around 770,000 distinct CDR3 sequences, with 46% observed a single time. The antigens for these receptors are not known. Sequenced material: blood. These receptors were collected from a girl under 18 with multiple sclerosis.

The chain carries TRBV5-1 and TRBJ1-2; 8 bases match TRBD1. CDR3 length equals 17 residues. CDR1 is SGHRS and CDR2 is YFSETQ in the germline V gene. The junction had 15 bases not matched to a gene; V was cut back by 1 base and J by 7 bases. DNA for the CDR3: TGCGCCAGCAGCTTGTTAGCGGACAGGGAAGGGGAGCCTGGCTACACCTTC. It specifies CASSLLADREGEPGYTF.

This chain uses TRBV15 with TRBJ2-7; D call uncertain. The V end lost 5 bases, the J end lost 2 bases, and 7 bases lay between the germline ends. The germline gives CDR1 LNHNV, CDR2 YYDKDF (reference sequence). This CDR3 is built from 12 residues. CDR3 amino acids: CATSLPTYEQYF. The CDR3 DNA reads as TGTGCCACCAGCTTACCAACCTACGAGCAGTACTTC.

In this sample, this clonotype turned up a few times. The chain joins TRBV12-3 or TRBV12-4 to TRBJ1-5, with D uncertain. The CDR3 is 18 amino acids. V lost 3 bases to trimming and J lost 0 bases, with 18 bases between them. In DNA, the CDR3 is TGTGCCAGCAGTTTTTCACCGAACACATTCTATAGCAATCAGCCCCAGCATTTT. Residues: CASSFSPNTFYSNQPQHF.

The table lists this clonotype with a few counts. This chain uses TRBV12-3 or TRBV12-4 with TRBJ2-7; tentative D call: TRBD1 (5 bases). V dropped 5 bases and J dropped 1 base, with 15 bases sitting between them. The CDR3 runs to 15 residues. The CDR3: CASSGDSQTSYEQYF. In nucleotides, the CDR3 is TGTGCCAGCAGTGGCGACAGCCAAACATCCTACGAGCAGTACTTC.

Only one count was recorded for this clonotype. This chain joins TRBV6-1 and TRBJ2-7; 7 bases map to TRBD2. The DNA end lines up better with TRBJ2-5; the J call may be wrong. Germline loops: CDR1 MNHNS, CDR2 SASEGT. There are 14 residues in the CDR3. CDR3 DNA sequence: TGTGCCAGCACCCAAAGGCGGGAGTTGGAGACCCAGTACTTC. This translates into CASTQRRELETQYF.

This clonotype was seen a single time. A read error may account for a junction end that differs from germline. As DNA, the CDR3 is TGTGCCGGCAGGAGTACAGGGTCCTACGAGCAGTACTTC. Translating gives CAGRSTGSYEQYF. The V gene is TRBV12-3 or TRBV12-4, the J gene TRBJ2-7, with D possibly being TRBD1 (6 bases). This CDR3 is built from 13 residues.

The chain recombines TRBV15 with TRBJ1-1; weak D call: TRBD1 (5 bases). V was clipped by 0 bases and J by 4 bases, with 12 bases between them. Germline lookup yields CDR1 LNHNV and CDR2 YYDKDF (reference sequence). This CDR3 comprises 15 residues. CDR3 DNA sequence: TGTGCCACCAGCAGAGAGACAGCCGGGGGCACTGAAGCTTTCTTT. Translated, it gives CATSRETAGGTEAFF.

This clonotype was detected only once. The gene calls are TRBV21-1 and TRBJ1-2; the table's D gene call, TRBD1, was not cross checked with the DNA. TRBV21-1 is listed as a pseudogene. The CDR3 sequence is 14 residues long. The CDR3 nucleotides read TGTGCCAGCAAGATAAAACAGGGGAACTATGGCTACACCTTC. Its protein product is CASKIKQGNYGYTF.

The chain employs TRBV13 and TRBJ2-1; 9 bases are a match to TRBD2. V lost 4 bases to trimming and J lost 4 bases; unmatched junction nucleotides: 5. The CDR3 sequence is 15 residues long. CDR1 PRHDT and CDR2 FYEKMQ come from the germline V gene (reference sequence). The chain's CDR3 is CASSSLTSGYNEQFF. In DNA form, the CDR3 reads TGTGCCAGCAGCTCCCTGACTAGCGGTTACAATGAGCAGTTCTTC.

This clonotype came up once. The CDR3 loop reads CASSLDGAGDPNEQFF. CDR3 coding DNA: TGTGCCAGCAGCTTGGACGGCGCGGGAGATCCCAATGAGCAGTTCTTC. V and J are TRBV5-5 and TRBJ2-1, with 7 bases lining up with TRBD2. Germline V gene lookup returns CDR1 SGHKS and CDR2 YYEKEE (reference sequence). With 0 bases clipped from V and 6 bases from J, the junction kept 9 bases outside the gene matches. CDR3 length equals 16 residues.

The chain couples TRBV28 to TRBJ1-1, with a tentative D call TRBD1 (6 bases). This CDR3 has 15 residues. Germline V gene data show CDR1 as MDHEN and CDR2 as SYDVKM. V lost 1 base and J lost 7, with 16 bases in between. The DNA of the CDR3 is TGTGCCAGCAGTTTATATGTGGGGTCAGGGGATGAAGCTTTCTTT. It specifies CASSLYVGSGDEAFF.

Concerning this clonotype: Just one base apart from a much larger clone, this may be a read error. J is TRBJ2-4 and V is TRBV7-2, with 7 bases identical to TRBD1. The end of the DNA aligns better with TRBJ2-7, so the J call may be wrong. The germline gives CDR1 SGHTA, CDR2 FQGNSA. The CDR3 is made up of 14 amino acids. This CDR3 reads CASSQTGFIYEQYF. For the CDR3, the DNA is TGTGCCAGCAGCCAGACAGGGTTCATTTACGAGCAGTACTTC.

The rearrangement joins TRBV13 to TRBJ2-7; TRBD1 matches at 9 bases. Germline CDR1 is PRHDT and CDR2 is FYEKMQ (reference sequence). The V gene end was trimmed by 2 bases and the J gene end by 6 bases; junction bases not matched to a gene: 5. This CDR3 comprises 14 residues. The CDR3 protein is CASSLRTGAAEQYF. Here the CDR3 DNA reads TGTGCCAGCAGCTTACGGACAGGGGCTGCCGAGCAGTACTTC.

The V call is TRBV2, the J call TRBJ1-6; 9 positions match TRBD1. The V and J ends lost 9 bases and 8 bases, in that order; junction bases with no gene match: 8. The CDR3 loop spans 14 amino acids. The V gene's germline CDR1 is SNHLY and CDR2 FYNNEI. The CDR3 DNA follows: TGTGCCAGTCTGACCGGGACAGGGTATTCACCCCTCCACTTT. The encoded protein is CASLTGTGYSPLHF.

This rearrangement joins TRBV5-1 to TRBJ2-1, with 9 bases aligning to TRBD2. The V gene end was trimmed by 2 bases and the J gene end by 5 bases; junction bases not matched to a gene: 17. Germline CDR1 SGHRS, CDR2 YFSETQ. This CDR3 has 19 residues. In DNA form, the CDR3 reads TGCGCCAGCAGCTTTCTACGAACAGGTAGCGGGAGTTCCCACAATGAGCAGTTCTTC. Its protein product is CASSFLRTGSGSSHNEQFF.

This clonotype was counted only a few times. The genes are TRBV24-1 and TRBJ2-1; D is unclear. V lost 2 bases to trimming and J lost 15 bases, with 13 bases between them. Germline-derived CDR1 and CDR2 are KGHDR and SFDVKD. The CDR3 is 12 amino acids. The CDR3 region is CATSDSYREWFF. The CDR3 nucleotides read TGTGCCACCAGTGATTCGTACCGTGAGTGGTTCTTC.

This clonotype has more than one count but fewer than ten. J is TRBJ1-2 and V is TRBV6-6; a possible D gene is TRBD1 (6 bases). CDR1 MNHNY and CDR2 SVGAGI come from the germline V gene (reference sequence). The CDR3 runs 15 residues. The V and J ends lost 2 bases and 2 bases respectively, with 12 bases between them. The CDR3 reads CASSYTRGGNYGYTF. In nucleotides, the CDR3 is TGTGCCAGCAGTTACACCAGGGGAGGGAACTATGGCTACACCTTC.

This chain connects TRBV29-1 to TRBJ2-7, with 7 bases fitting TRBD1. Trimming cost V 7 bases and J 3 bases; bases outside gene matches: 6. Germline CDR1 SQVTM, CDR2 ANQGSEA. The CDR3 runs 12 residues. In DNA form, the CDR3 reads TGCAGCGCCGCCCGGGACAGCTACGAGCAGTACTTC. Encoded protein: CSAARDSYEQYF.

This clonotype was detected only a few times. The CDR3 sequence: CASSLDGANYGYTF. CDR3 in DNA: TGTGCCAGCAGCTTAGACGGGGCTAACTATGGCTACACCTTC. This chain joins TRBV11-2 and TRBJ1-2; D not resolved. The CDR3 totals 14 residues. Trimming left V 0 bases short and J 0 bases short, with 5 bases between. CDR1 is SGHAT, CDR2 FQNNGV, per germline.

This chain uses TRBV27 with TRBJ2-3; 8 nucleotides line up with TRBD2. Germline assignment: CDR1 MNHEY and CDR2 SMNVEV (reference sequence). V was pared by 5 bases and J by 0 bases, with 4 bases of the junction left unmatched. This CDR3 is 15 amino acids long. In DNA, the CDR3 is TGTGCCAGCAGTACCCAGCGGGAGAGCACAGATACGCAGTATTTT. Encoded protein: CASSTQRESTDTQYF.

V and J are TRBV20-1 and TRBJ2-3; 8 bases match TRBD1. CDR1 and CDR2 from the germline V gene are DFQATT and SNEGSKA (reference sequence). This CDR3 has 12 amino acids. J lost 4 bases, V lost 6 bases, and 3 bases had no gene match. CDR3 nucleotide sequence: TGCAGTGCCCAGGGGGCGGCAGATACGCAGTATTTT. Its translation is CSAQGAADTQYF.

The V call is TRBV9, the J call TRBJ2-5; D unclear. The last part of the DNA fits TRBJ2-7 better; the J call may be wrong. Germline CDR1 and CDR2: SGDLS and YYNGEE. The CDR3 consists of 14 residues. DNA for the CDR3: TGTGCCAGCAGCGTAGGAGGTTCTTTTAACGAGCAGTACTTC. It is translated as CASSVGGSFNEQYF.

The chain combines TRBV5-1 with TRBJ2-5; 9 nucleotides match TRBD1. The germline V gene encodes CDR1 SGHRS and CDR2 YFSETQ. The junction had 12 bases not matched to a gene; V was cut back by 4 bases and J by 11 bases. The CDR3 is 14 amino acids. The CDR3 bases are TGCGCCAGCAGCATGGGACAGGGAGAACTCGGGCAGTACTTC. Protein sequence: CASSMGQGELGQYF.